What follows are 5 T cell receptor beta chains derived from one specimen sequenced in a study of cytomegalovirus exposure and HLA in healthy donors. Vbeta (60) and Jbeta (13) primers were used in the PCR. Measured with immunoSEQ multiplex PCR; TCRdb has only the in-frame clones, and not every one. Here the sample spans about 67,000 clones, approximately 71% being singletons. Material: PBMCs. These TCRs come from a woman aged 25 to 39 in good health and CMV-seronegative.

Points on this clone: Other DNA sequences in this specimen translate into the identical CDR3. CDR3 in DNA: TGTGCCAGCTCACCAACTGATAATTCACCCCTCCACTTT. This gives the protein CASSPTDNSPLHF. The V call is TRBV18, the J call TRBJ1-6; no reliable D call. This CDR3 spans 13 amino acids. V was cut by 2 bases and J by 5 bases, with 4 bases left in between. Germline V CDR1 and CDR2: KGHSH, LQKENI.

The chain combines TRBV5-5 with TRBJ2-1; D is unclear. The CDR3 extends over 15 amino acids. V dropped 1 base and J dropped 3 bases, with 11 bases sitting between them. Germline V gene lookup returns CDR1 SGHKS and CDR2 YYEKEE (reference sequence). The CDR3 sequence is CASSLLQVLYNEQFF. The CDR3 DNA sequence: TGTGCCAGCAGCTTGTTGCAGGTTCTCTACAATGAGCAGTTCTTC.

This rearrangement joins TRBV4-2 to TRBJ1-2; TRBD1 matches at 8 bases. Trimming cost V 4 bases and J 4 bases; bases outside gene matches: 8. The germline V gene has CDR1 LGHNA and CDR2 YNFKEQ. The CDR3 has 15 amino acids. CDR3 nucleotides: TGTGCCAGCAGCCCCTTGACAGGGGTGGGCTATGGCTACACCTTC. It encodes CASSPLTGVGYGYTF.

This chain uses TRBV7-3 with TRBJ2-3; 13 bases match TRBD2. CDR3 size: 16 residues. Per germline, CDR1 SGHTA and CDR2 FQGTGA. V shed 4 bases and J 2 bases; nucleotides not matched to a gene: 3. CDR3 amino acids: CASSWGLAGITDTQYF. The CDR3 region has the DNA TGTGCCAGCAGCTGGGGACTAGCGGGGATCACAGATACGCAGTATTTT.

This clone was counted many times. J is TRBJ2-1 and V is TRBV9; 7 bases line up with TRBD1. With 4 bases clipped from V and 13 bases from J, the junction kept 8 bases outside the gene matches. Germline lookup yields CDR1 SGDLS and CDR2 YYNGEE. The CDR3 has 12 amino acids. Here the CDR3 reads CASSLNDRDQFF. For the CDR3, the DNA is TGTGCCAGCAGCCTAAATGACAGGGACCAGTTCTTC.